This TCR beta chain was identified in a study of cytomegalovirus exposure and HLA in healthy donors. Unrecorded immune exposure was likely among donors, who were nominally healthy when sampled. Germline V CDR1 and CDR2: SGHAT, FQNNGV. The CDR3 extends over 14 amino acids. Unmatched junction bases numbered 4, after V lost 6 bases and J lost 2 bases. PCR involved 60 Vbeta and 13 Jbeta primers. Produced via immunoSEQ multiplex PCR; TCRdb's table is partial and in-frame only. Among around 110,000 clones listed, roughly four fifths were seen once. The chain joins TRBV11-2 to TRBJ2-7; 10 bases agree with TRBD1. The TCR originated in a man in his fifties in good health and CMV-seronegative. Sample: PBMCs. CDR3 coding DNA: TGTGCCAGCAGTTGGGACAGGGGCCCCTACGAGCAGTACTTC. It yields the protein CASSWDRGPYEQYF.